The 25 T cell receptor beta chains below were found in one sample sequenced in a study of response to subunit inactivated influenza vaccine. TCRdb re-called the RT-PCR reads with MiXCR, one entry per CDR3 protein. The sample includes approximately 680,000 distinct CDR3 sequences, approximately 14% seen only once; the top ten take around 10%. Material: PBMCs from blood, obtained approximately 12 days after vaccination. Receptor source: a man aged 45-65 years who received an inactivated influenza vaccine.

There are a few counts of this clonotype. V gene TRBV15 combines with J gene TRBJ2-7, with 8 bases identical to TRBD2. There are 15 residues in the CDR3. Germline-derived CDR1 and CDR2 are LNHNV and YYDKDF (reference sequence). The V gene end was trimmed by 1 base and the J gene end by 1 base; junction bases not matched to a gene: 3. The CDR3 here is CATSRGGGGSYEQYF. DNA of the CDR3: TGTGCCACCAGCAGAGGTGGCGGGGGGTCCTACGAGCAGTACTTC.

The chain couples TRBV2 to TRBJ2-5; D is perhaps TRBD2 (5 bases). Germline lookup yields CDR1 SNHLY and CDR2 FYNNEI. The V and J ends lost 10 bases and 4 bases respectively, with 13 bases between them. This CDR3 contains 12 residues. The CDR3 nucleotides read TGTGCCACCGGACTTTTCGGAGAGACCCAGTACTTC. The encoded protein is CATGLFGETQYF.

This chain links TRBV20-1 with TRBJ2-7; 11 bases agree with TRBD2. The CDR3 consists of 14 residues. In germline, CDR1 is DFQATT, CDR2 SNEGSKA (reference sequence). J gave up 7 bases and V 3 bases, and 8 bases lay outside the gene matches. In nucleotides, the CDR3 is TGCAGTGCTAGCGGGACTAGCGGACTGGGTGAGCAGTACTTC. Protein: CSASGTSGLGEQYF.

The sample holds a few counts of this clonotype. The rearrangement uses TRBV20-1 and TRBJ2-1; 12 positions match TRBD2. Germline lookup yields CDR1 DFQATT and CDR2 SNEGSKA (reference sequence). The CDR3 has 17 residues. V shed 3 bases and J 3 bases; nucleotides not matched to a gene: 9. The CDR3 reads CSASDRLAGVIYNEQFF. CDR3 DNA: TGCAGTGCTAGCGACCGACTAGCGGGAGTTATCTACAATGAGCAGTTCTTC.

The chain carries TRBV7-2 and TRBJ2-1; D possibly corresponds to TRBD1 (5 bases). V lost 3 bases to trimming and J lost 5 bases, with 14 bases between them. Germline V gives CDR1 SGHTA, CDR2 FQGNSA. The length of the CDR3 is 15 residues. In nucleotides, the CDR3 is TGTGCCAGCAGCTTCATGACATGGGGCCACAATGAGCAGTTCTTC. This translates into CASSFMTWGHNEQFF.

The chain's CDR3 is CASSVWTARFNEQFF. The CDR3 DNA reads as TGTGCCAGCAGCGTATGGACCGCCCGGTTCAATGAGCAGTTCTTC. The chain joins TRBV5-5 to TRBJ2-1; D is uncertain. The length of the CDR3 is 15 residues. Germline V gene sequence: CDR1 SGHKS, CDR2 YYEKEE (reference sequence). Deletions cut 4 bases from V and 6 bases from J, with 17 bases between.

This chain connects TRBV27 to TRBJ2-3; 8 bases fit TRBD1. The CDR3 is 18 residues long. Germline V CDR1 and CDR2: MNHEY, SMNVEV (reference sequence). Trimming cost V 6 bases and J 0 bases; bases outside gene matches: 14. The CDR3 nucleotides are TGTGCCAGCAGAACCCAGGGGGCACGGCGGGACAGCACAGATACGCAGTATTTT. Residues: CASRTQGARRDSTDTQYF.

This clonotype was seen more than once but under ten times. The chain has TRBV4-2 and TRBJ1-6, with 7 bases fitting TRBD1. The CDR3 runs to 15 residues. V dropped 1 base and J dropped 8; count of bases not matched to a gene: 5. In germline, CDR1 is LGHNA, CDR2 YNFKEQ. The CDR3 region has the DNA TGTGCCAGCAGCCAAGTTTCCAGGGGGGATTCACCCCTCCACTTT. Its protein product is CASSQVSRGDSPLHF.

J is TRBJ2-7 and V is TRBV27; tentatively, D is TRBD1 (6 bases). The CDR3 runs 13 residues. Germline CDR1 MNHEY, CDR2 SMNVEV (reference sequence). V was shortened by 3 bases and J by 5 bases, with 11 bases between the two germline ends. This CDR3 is CASSLNRAHEQYF. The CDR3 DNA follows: TGTGCCAGCAGTTTGAACAGGGCCCACGAGCAGTACTTC.

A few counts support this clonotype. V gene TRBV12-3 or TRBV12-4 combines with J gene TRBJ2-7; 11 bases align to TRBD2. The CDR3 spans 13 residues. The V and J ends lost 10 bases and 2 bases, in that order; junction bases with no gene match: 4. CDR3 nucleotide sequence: TGTGCCAACCAACTAGCGGGGGCCTACGAGCAGTACTTC. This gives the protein CANQLAGAYEQYF.

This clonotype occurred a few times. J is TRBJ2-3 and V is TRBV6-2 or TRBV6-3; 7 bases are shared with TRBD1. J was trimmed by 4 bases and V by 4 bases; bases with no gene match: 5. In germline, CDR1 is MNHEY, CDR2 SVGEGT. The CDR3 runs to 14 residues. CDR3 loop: CASSSPTGSDTQYF. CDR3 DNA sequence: TGTGCCAGCAGTTCACCGACAGGGTCAGATACGCAGTATTTT.

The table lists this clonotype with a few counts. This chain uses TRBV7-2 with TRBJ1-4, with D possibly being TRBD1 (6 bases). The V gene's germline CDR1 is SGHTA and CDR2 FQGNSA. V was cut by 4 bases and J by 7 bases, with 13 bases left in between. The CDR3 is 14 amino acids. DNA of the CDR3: TGTGCCAGCAGCTCCCTGGGGGGCGTTGAAAAACTGTTTTTT. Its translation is CASSSLGGVEKLFF.

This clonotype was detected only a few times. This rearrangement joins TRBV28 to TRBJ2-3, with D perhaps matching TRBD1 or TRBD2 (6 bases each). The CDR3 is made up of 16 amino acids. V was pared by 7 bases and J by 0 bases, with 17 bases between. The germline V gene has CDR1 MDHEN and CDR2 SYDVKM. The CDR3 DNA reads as TGTGCCAGCACCTCCCCCGGGGGCCGGAGCACAGATACGCAGTATTTT. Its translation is CASTSPGGRSTDTQYF. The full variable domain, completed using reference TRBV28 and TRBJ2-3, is DVKVTQSSRYLVKRTGEKVFLECVQDMDHENMFWYRQDPGLGLRLIYFSYDVKMKEKGDIPEGYSVSREKKERFSLILESASTNQTSMYLCASTSPGGRSTDTQYFGPGTRLTVL.

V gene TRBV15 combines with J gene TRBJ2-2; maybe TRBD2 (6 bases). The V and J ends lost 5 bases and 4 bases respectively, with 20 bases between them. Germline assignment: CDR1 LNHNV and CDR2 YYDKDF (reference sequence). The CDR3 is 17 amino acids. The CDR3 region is CATSPTMRAGSTGELFF. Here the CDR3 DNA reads TGTGCCACCAGCCCCACGATGAGGGCGGGAAGCACCGGGGAGCTGTTTTTT.

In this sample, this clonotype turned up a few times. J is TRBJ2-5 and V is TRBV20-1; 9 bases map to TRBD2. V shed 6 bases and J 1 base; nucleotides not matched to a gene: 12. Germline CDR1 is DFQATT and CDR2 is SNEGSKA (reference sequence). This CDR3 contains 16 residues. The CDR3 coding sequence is TGCAGTGCCTGCCCGGCGGCGGGGGGGTCCCAAGAGACCCAGTACTTC. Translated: CSACPAAGGSQETQYF.

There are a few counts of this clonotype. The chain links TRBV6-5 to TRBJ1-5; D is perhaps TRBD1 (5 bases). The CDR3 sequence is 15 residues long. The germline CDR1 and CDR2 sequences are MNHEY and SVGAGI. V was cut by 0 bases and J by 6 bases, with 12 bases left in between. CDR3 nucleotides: TGTGCCAGCAGTTACTCGCGGGACCTAGTTCAGCCCCAGCATTTT. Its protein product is CASSYSRDLVQPQHF.

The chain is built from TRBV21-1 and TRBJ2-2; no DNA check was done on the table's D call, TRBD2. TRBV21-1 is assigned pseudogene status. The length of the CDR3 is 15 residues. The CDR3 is CASNLRRGNGGELFF. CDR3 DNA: TGTGCCAGCAACCTCCGGAGAGGGAACGGCGGGGAGCTGTTTTTT.

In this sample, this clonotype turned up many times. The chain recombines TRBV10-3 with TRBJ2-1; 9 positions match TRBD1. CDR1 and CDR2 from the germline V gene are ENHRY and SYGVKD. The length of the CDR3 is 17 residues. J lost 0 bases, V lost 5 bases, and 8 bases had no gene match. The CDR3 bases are TGTGCCATCAGTACAGGGGGCTTAGCAAGCTCCTACAATGAGCAGTTCTTC. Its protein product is CAISTGGLASSYNEQFF.

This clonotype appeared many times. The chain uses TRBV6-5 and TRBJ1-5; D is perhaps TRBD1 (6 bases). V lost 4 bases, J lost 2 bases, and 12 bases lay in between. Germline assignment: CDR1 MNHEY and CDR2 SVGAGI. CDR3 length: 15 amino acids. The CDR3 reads CASSWTAGRNQPQHF. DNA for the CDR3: TGTGCCAGCAGTTGGACAGCTGGACGCAATCAGCCCCAGCATTTT.

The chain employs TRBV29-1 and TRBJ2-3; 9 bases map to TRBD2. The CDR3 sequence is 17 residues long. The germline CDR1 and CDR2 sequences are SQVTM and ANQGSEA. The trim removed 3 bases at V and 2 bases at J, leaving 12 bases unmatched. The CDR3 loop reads CSVDQAGGNWATDTQYF. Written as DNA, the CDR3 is TGCAGCGTTGACCAGGCGGGGGGGAACTGGGCCACAGATACGCAGTATTTT.

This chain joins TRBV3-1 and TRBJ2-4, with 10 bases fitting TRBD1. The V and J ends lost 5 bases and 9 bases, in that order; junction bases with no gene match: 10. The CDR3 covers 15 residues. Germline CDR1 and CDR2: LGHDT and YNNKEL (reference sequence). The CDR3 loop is CASSIIGTGEFIQYF. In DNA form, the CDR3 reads TGTGCCAGCAGCATAATTGGGACAGGGGAGTTCATTCAGTACTTC.

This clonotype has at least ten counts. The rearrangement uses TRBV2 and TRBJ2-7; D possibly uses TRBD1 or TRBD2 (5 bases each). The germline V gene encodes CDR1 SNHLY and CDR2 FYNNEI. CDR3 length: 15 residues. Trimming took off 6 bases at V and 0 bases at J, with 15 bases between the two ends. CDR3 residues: CASSRDALSSYEQYF. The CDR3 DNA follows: TGTGCCAGCAGCCGGGACGCCCTTAGCTCCTACGAGCAGTACTTC.

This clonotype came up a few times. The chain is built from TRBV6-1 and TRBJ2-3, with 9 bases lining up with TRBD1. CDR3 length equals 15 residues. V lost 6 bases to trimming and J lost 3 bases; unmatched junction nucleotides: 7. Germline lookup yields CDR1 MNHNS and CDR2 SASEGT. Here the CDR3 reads CASRDTGGRTDTQYF. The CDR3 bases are TGTGCCAGCAGGGACACAGGGGGCCGTACAGATACGCAGTATTTT.

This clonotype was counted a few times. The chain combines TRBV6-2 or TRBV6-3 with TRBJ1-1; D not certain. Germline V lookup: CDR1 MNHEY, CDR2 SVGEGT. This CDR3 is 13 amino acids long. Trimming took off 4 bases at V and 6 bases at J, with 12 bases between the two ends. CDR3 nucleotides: TGTGCCAGCAGTTTTTTGGGGAAGGCTGAAGCTTTCTTT. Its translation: CASSFLGKAEAFF.

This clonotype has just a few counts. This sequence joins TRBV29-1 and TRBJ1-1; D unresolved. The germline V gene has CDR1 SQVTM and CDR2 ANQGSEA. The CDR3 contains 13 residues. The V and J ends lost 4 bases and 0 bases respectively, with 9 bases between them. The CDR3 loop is CSVADGLNTEAFF. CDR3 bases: TGCAGCGTTGCGGACGGATTGAACACTGAAGCTTTCTTT.